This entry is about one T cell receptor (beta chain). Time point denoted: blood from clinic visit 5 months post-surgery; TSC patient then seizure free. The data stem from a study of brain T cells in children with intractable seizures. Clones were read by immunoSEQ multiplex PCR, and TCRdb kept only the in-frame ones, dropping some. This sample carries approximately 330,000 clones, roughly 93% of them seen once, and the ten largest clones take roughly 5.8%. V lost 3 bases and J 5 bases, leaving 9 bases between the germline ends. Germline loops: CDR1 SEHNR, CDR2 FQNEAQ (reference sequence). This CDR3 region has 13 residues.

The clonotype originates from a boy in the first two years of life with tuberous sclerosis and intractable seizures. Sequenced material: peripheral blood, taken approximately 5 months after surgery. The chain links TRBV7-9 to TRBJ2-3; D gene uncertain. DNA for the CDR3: TGTGCCAGCAGCTTTAGGCTCATAGATACGCAGTATTTT. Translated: CASSFRLIDTQYF. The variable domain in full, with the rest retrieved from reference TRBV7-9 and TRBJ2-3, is DTGVSQNPRHKITKRGQNVTFRCDPISEHNRLYWYRQTLGQGPEFLTYFQNEAQLEKSRLLSDRFSAERPKGSFSTLEIQRTEQGDSAMYLCASSFRLIDTQYFGPGTRLTVL.